This TCR beta chain was profiled in a study of blood T cell repertoires in COVID-19. Whole-study context: Spain, Italy and the United States supplied samples that represented acute and convalescent COVID-19. Nucleic acid was either cDNA or gDNA, and it came from T cells, B-cell-depleted T cells, or PBMCs.

V lost 6 bases and J lost 4, with 15 bases in between. Germline V gene lookup returns CDR1 LNHDA and CDR2 SQIVND (reference sequence). The CDR3 has 15 residues. This clone was seen a single time. In the original analysis: Estimated nucleated cell counts came from reference gene primer amplification. Here immunoSEQ multiplex PCR was the method, and the copy in TCRdb shows in-frame clones only, minus some. That table gives V, J and clone size, and the DNA gave D and trimming. The sample carries some 400,000 clones, about 90% recorded once. Enrollees, about 18 to 95 years old, lived in roughly 24 US areas.

The V and J genes are TRBV19 and TRBJ1-4; no clear D gene. The TCR was taken from a woman younger than 45 who had recovered from COVID-19. The sample taken for sequencing was PBMCs or T cells enriched from blood (not recorded which). CDR3 protein: CASRLLRGNNEKLFF. The CDR3 DNA reads as TGTGCCAGTAGGCTACTACGGGGTAATAATGAAAAACTGTTTTTT.